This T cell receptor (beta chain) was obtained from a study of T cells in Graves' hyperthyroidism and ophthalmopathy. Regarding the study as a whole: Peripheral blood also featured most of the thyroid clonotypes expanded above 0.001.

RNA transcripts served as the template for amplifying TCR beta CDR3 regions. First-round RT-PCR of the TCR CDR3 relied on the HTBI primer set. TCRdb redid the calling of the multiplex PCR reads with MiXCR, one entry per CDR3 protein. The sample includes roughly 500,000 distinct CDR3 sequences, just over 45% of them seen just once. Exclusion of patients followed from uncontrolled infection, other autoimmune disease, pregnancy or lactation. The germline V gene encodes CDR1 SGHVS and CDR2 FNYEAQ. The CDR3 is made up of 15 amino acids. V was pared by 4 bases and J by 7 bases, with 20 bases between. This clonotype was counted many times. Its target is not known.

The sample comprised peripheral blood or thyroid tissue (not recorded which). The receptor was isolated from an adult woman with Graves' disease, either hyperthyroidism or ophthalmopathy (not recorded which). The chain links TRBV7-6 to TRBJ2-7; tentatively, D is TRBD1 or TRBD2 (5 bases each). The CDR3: CASSSSRGQGGEQYF. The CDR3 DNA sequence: TGTGCCAGCAGCTCTTCAAGAGGGCAGGGTGGTGAGCAGTACTTC.